The clone carrying this T cell receptor beta chain was picked up many times. The CDR3 sequence is 17 residues long. Germline loops: CDR1 LNHDA, CDR2 SQIVND (reference sequence). The ends lost 6 bases at V and 0 bases at J; junction bases unmatched: 10. This sample is part of a study of T-cell reconstitution after alpha-beta-depleted transplantation in children. Preparation of the TCRbeta library involved a method that used unique molecular identifiers. Each CDR3 protein gets one entry after TCRdb re-called the PCR reads with MiXCR. Found here are 200,000 to 300,000 distinct CDR3 sequences, 12% of them singletons; the top ten hold over 2.5%.

This receptor was taken from a human donor who donated a stem cell graft to a child with acute lymphoblastic leukemia. The sequenced sample was PBMCs from the stem cell graft donor, obtained from the stem cell graft. The chain is built from TRBV19 and TRBJ2-3, with TRBD2 matching over 9 bases. The CDR3 DNA sequence: TGTGCCAGTAGAATGACAGGACTAGCGTTGAGCACAGATACGCAGTATTTT. Translation: CASRMTGLALSTDTQYF.